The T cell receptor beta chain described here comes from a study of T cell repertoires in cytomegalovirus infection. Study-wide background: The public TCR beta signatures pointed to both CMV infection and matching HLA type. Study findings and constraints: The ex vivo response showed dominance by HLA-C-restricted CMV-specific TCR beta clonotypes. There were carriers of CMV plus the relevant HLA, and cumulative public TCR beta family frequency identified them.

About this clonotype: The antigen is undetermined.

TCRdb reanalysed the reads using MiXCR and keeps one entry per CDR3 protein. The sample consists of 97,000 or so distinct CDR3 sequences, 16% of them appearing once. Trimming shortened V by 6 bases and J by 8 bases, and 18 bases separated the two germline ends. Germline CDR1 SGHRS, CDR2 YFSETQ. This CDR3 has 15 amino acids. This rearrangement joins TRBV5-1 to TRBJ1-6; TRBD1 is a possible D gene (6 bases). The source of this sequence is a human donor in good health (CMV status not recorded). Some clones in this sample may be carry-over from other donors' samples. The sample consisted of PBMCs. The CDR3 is CASTVGGYGYSPLHF. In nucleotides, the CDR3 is TGCGCCAGCACCGTGGGGGGCTATGGATATTCACCCCTCCACTTT.